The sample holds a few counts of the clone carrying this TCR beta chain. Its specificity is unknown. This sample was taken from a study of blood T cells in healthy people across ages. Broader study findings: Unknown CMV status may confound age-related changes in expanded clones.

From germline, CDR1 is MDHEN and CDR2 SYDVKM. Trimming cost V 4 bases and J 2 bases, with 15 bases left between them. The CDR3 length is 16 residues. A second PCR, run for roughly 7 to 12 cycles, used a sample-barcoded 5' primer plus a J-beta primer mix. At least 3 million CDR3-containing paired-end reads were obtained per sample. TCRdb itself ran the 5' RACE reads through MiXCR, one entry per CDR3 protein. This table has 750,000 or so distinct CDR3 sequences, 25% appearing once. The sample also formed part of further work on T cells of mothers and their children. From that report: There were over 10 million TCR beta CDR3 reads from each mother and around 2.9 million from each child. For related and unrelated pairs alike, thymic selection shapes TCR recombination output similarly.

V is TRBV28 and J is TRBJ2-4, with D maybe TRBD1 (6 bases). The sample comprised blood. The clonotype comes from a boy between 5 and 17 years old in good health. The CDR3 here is CASSSTSTGPKNIQYF. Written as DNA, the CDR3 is TGTGCCAGCAGTTCGACAAGTACAGGGCCCAAAAACATTCAGTACTTC.